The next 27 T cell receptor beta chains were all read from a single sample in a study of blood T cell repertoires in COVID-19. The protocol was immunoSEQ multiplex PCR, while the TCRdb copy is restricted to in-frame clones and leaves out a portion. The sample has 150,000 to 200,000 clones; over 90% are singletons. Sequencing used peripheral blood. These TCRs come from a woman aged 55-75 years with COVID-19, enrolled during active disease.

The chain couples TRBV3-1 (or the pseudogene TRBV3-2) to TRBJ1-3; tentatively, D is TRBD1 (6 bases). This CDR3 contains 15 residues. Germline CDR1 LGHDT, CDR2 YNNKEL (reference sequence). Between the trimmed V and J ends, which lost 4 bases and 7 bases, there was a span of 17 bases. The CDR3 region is CASSLIKGVGNTIYF. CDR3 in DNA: TGTGCCAGCAGCCTCATAAAGGGGGTCGGCAACACCATATATTTT.

For the CDR3, the DNA is TGTGCCAGTATGGTGGGACAGGGGGGGTCGAGTGGTGAAGCTTTCTTT. Its protein product is CASMVGQGGSSGEAFF. V gene TRBV19 combines with J gene TRBJ1-1; 11 bases align to TRBD1. This CDR3 region has 16 residues. Germline CDR1 reads LNHDA; CDR2 reads SQIVND (reference sequence). Germline trimming cut 7 bases from V and 7 bases from J; bases unmatched to any gene: 14.

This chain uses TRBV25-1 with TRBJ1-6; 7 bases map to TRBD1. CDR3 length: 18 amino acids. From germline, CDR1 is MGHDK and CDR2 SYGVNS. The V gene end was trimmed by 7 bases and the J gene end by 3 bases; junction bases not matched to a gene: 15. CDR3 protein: CASTQGVGGSYYNSPLHF. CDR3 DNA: TGTGCCAGCACCCAGGGGGTTGGGGGAAGCTACTATAATTCACCCCTCCACTTT.

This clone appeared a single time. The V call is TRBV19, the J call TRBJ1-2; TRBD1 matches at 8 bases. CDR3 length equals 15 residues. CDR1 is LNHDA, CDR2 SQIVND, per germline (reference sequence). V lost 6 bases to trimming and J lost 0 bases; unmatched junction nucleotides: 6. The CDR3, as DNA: TGTGCCAGTAGCCGGGACAGGAAGGCTAACTATGGCTACACCTTC. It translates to CASSRDRKANYGYTF.

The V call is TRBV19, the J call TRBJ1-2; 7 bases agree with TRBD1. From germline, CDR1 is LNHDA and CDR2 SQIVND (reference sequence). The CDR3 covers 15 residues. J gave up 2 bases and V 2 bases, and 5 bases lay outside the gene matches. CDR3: CASSIKTGTNYGYTF. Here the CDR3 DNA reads TGTGCCAGTAGTATAAAGACAGGGACGAACTATGGCTACACCTTC.

The CDR3 sequence is CATSGSTGGVPGELFF. CDR3 bases: TGTGCCACCAGTGGCTCGACAGGGGGGGTTCCCGGGGAGCTGTTTTTT. The chain couples TRBV24-1 to TRBJ2-2; 9 nucleotides align to TRBD1. Germline CDR1 is KGHDR and CDR2 is SFDVKD. J was trimmed by 6 bases and V by 5 bases; bases with no gene match: 9. This CDR3 is 16 amino acids long.

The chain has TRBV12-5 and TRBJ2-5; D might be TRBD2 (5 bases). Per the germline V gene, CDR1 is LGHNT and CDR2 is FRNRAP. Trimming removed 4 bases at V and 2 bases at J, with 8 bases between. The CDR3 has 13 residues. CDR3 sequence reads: CASGSTTQETQYF. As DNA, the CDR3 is TGTGCTAGTGGTTCGACTACTCAAGAGACCCAGTACTTC.

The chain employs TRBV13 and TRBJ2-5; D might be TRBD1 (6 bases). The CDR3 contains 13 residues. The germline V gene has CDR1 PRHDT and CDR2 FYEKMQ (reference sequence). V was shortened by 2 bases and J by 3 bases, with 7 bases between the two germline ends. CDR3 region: CASSLRQEETQYF. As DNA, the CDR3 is TGTGCCAGCAGCTTAAGACAGGAAGAGACCCAGTACTTC.

The CDR3 nucleotides read TGTGCCAGCTCACCATACGGACTAGCGGGGGGTGCTACCCCAAAAGAGACCCAGTACTTC. Protein sequence: CASSPYGLAGGATPKETQYF. The V gene is TRBV18, the J gene TRBJ2-5; 14 nucleotides agree with TRBD2. Germline CDR1 is KGHSH and CDR2 is LQKENI. This CDR3 comprises 20 residues. The junction had 14 bases not matched to a gene; V was cut back by 2 bases and J by 3 bases.

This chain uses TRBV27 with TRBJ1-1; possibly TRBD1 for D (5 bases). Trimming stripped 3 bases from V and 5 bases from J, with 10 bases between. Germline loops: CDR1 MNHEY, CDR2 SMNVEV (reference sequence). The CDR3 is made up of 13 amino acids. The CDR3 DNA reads TGTGCCAGCAGTTTCAGGGTGGGTACTGAAGCTTTCTTT. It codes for CASSFRVGTEAFF.

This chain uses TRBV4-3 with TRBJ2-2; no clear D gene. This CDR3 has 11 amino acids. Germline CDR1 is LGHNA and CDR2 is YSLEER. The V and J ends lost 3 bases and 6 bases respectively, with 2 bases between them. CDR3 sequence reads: CASSHSGELFF. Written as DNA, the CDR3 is TGCGCCAGCAGCCACTCCGGGGAGCTGTTTTTT.

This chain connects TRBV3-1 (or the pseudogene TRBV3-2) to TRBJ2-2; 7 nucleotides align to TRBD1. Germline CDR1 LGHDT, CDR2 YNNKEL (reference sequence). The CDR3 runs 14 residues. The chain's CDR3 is CGGWGQTNTGELFF. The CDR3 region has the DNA TGTGGAGGATGGGGACAGACGAACACCGGGGAGCTGTTTTTT.

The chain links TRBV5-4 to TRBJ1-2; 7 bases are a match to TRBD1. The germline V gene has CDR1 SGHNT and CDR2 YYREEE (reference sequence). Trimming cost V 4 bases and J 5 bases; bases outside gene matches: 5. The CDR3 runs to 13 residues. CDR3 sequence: CASSQTGPYGYTF. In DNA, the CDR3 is TGTGCCAGCAGCCAGACAGGGCCATATGGCTACACCTTC.

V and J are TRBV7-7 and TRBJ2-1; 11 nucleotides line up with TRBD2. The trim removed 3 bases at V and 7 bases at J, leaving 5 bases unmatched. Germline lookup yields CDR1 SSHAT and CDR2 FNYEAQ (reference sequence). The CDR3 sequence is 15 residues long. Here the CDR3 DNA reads TGTGCCAGCAGCTTTAGCGGGGGGGCTGGGAATGAGCAGTTCTTC. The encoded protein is CASSFSGGAGNEQFF.

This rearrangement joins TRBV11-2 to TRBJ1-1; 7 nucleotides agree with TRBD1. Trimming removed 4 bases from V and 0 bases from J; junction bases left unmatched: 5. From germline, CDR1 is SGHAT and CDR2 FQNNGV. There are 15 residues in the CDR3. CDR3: CASSSGQRMNTEAFF. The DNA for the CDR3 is TGTGCCAGCAGCTCGGGACAGCGAATGAACACTGAAGCTTTCTTT. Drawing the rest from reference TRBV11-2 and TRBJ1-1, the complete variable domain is EAGVAQSPRYKIIEKRQSVAFWCNPISGHATLYWYQQILGQGPKLLIQFQNNGVVDDSQLPKDRFSAERLKGVDSTLKIQPAKLEDSAVYLCASSSGQRMNTEAFFGQGTRLTVV.

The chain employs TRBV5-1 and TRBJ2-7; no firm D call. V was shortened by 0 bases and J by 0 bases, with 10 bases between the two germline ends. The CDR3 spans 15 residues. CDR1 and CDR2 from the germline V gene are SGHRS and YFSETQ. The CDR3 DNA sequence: TGCGCCAGCAGCTTGGCTCCGAGCAACTCCTACGAGCAGTACTTC. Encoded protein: CASSLAPSNSYEQYF.

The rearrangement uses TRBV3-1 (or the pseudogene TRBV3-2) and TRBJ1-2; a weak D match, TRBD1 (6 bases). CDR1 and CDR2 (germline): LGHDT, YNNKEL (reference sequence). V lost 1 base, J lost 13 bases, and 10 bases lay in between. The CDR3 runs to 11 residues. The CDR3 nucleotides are TGTGCCAGCAGCCAAGCCGGACAGAGCACCTTC. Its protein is CASSQAGQSTF.

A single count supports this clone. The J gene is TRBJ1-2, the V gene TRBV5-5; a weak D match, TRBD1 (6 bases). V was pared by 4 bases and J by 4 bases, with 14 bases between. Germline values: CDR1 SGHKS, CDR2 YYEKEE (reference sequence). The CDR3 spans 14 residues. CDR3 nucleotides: TGTGCCAGCAGCCCGAACGGACAGCTCTATGGCTACACCTTC. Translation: CASSPNGQLYGYTF. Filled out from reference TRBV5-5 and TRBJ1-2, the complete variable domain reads DAGVTQSPTHLIKTRGQQVTLRCSPISGHKSVSWYQQVLGQGPQFIFQYYEKEERGRGNFPDRFSARQFPNYSSELNVNALLLGDSALYLCASSPNGQLYGYTFGSGTRLTVV.

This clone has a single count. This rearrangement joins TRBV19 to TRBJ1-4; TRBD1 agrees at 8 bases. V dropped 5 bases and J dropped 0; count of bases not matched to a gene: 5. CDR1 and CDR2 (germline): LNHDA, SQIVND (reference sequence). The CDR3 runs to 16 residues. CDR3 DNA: TGTGCCAGTAGTCAAGACAGGGGTGCAACTAATGAAAAACTGTTTTTT. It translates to CASSQDRGATNEKLFF.

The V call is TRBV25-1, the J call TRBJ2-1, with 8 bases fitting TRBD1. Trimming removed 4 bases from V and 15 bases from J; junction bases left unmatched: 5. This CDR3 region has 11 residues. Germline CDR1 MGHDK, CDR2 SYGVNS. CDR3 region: CASSGGQGPFF. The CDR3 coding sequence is TGTGCCAGCAGTGGTGGACAGGGCCCGTTCTTC. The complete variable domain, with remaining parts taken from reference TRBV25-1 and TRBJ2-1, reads EADIYQTPRYLVIGTGKKITLECSQTMGHDKMYWYQQDPGMELHLIHYSYGVNSTEKGDLSSESTVSRIRTEHFPLTLESARPSHTSQYLCASSGGQGPFFGPGTRLTVL.

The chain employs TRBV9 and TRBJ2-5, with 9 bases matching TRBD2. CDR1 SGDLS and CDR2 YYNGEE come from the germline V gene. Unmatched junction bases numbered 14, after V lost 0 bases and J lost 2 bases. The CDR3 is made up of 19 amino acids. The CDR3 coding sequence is TGTGCCAGCAGCGTAGAGCCTTGGGGGCGGCTAGCGGGGCAAGAGACCCAGTACTTC. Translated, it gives CASSVEPWGRLAGQETQYF.

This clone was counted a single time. For the CDR3, the DNA is TGTGCCAGCAGCTTATTTCCAGCGGGGGTCCAAGAGACCCAGTACTTC. It is translated as CASSLFPAGVQETQYF. The chain has TRBV7-2 and TRBJ2-5; 8 bases line up with TRBD2. Germline loops: CDR1 SGHTA, CDR2 FQGNSA. J lost 1 base, V lost 2 bases, and 6 bases had no gene match. This CDR3 has 16 amino acids.

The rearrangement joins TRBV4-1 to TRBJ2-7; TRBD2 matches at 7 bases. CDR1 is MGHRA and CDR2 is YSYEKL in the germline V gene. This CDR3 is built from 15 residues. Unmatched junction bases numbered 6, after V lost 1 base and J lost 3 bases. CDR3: CASSQGWASGYEQYF. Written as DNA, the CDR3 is TGCGCCAGCAGCCAAGGGTGGGCTAGCGGCTACGAGCAGTACTTC.

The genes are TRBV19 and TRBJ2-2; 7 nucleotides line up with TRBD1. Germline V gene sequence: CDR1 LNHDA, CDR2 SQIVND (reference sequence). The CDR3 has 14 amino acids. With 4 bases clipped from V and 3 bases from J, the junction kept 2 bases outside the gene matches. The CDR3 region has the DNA TGTGCCAGTAGTACCACAGGGGACACCGGGGAGCTGTTTTTT. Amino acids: CASSTTGDTGELFF.

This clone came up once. CDR3 coding DNA: TGTGCCAGCACCGAGACAGGGCCCAACTATGGCTACACCTTC. As protein: CASTETGPNYGYTF. The V call is TRBV7-9, the J call TRBJ1-2; 7 bases map to TRBD1. Germline V lookup: CDR1 SEHNR, CDR2 FQNEAQ (reference sequence). This CDR3 is built from 14 residues. Unmatched junction bases numbered 7, after V lost 7 bases and J lost 2 bases.

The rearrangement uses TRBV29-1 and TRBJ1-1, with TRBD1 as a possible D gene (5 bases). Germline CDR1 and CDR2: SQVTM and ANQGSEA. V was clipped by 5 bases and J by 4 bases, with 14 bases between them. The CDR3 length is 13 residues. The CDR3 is CSVQRYRGTEAFF. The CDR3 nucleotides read TGCAGCGTTCAACGATATAGGGGCACTGAAGCTTTCTTT.

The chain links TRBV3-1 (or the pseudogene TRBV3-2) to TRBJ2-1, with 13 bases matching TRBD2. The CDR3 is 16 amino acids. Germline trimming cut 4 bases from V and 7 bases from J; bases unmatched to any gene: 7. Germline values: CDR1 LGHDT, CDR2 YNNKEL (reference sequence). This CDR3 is CASSLRLAGGGNEQFF. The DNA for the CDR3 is TGTGCCAGCAGCCTACGACTAGCGGGGGGAGGTAATGAGCAGTTCTTC.